A single sample is the source of the 17 T cell receptor beta chains below, sequenced in a study of radiation and T cells in renal cell carcinoma. Produced via immunoSEQ multiplex PCR; TCRdb's table is partial and in-frame only. In the table there are about 78,000 clones, 70% to 90% of which are singletons. The sample's time point: blood 4 weeks post-SBRT, at nephrectomy. Treatment noted: 15 Gy SBRT to primary tumor, nephrectomy 4 weeks later. The material was blood, obtained from a patient whose treatment included radiotherapy and nephrectomy. The origin of the receptors is a woman aged 70-85 years with renal cell carcinoma.

The rearrangement joins TRBV27 to TRBJ2-1; the match to TRBD2 covers 11 bases. V trimming: 0 bases; J trimming: 7 bases; junction bases outside the gene matches: 14. The CDR3 consists of 19 residues. From germline, CDR1 is MNHEY and CDR2 SMNVEV (reference sequence). Written as DNA, the CDR3 is TGTGCCAGCAGTTTATCGGCTCTAGCGGGGGGTACTAGGGGGAATGAGCAGTTCTTC. As protein: CASSLSALAGGTRGNEQFF.

V is TRBV5-1 and J is TRBJ2-7; D remains ambiguous. The CDR3 runs 11 residues. Germline V lookup: CDR1 SGHRS, CDR2 YFSETQ. V lost 2 bases to trimming and J lost 5 bases, with 5 bases between them. This CDR3 is CASSLWNEQYF. DNA of the CDR3: TGCGCCAGCAGCTTATGGAACGAGCAGTACTTC.

The J gene is TRBJ1-4, the V gene TRBV11-2; 7 positions match TRBD1. Germline assignment: CDR1 SGHAT and CDR2 FQNNGV. The V and J ends lost 2 bases and 3 bases, in that order; junction bases with no gene match: 9. CDR3 length: 17 residues. The CDR3 here is CASSLSPTGSPNEKLFF. As DNA, the CDR3 is TGTGCCAGCAGCTTATCCCCGACAGGGAGCCCTAATGAAAAACTGTTTTTT.

In this sample, this clone turned up once. The chain carries TRBV5-1 and TRBJ1-1; the D is unclear. The CDR3 consists of 13 residues. Germline CDR1 is SGHRS and CDR2 is YFSETQ. Trimming shortened V by 1 base and J by 1 base, and 5 bases separated the two germline ends. The CDR3: CASSLKANTEAFF. As DNA, the CDR3 is TGCGCCAGCAGCTTGAAAGCGAACACTGAAGCTTTCTTT.

This chain joins TRBV7-8 and TRBJ1-6; D gene uncertain. Germline loops: CDR1 SGHVS, CDR2 FQNEAQ. Trimming pared 0 bases from V and 7 bases from J, leaving 13 bases between. This CDR3 spans 16 amino acids. CDR3 bases: TGTGCCAGCAGCTTAGCGGGCGGCGGACTCAATTCACCCCTCCACTTT. Its protein product is CASSLAGGGLNSPLHF.

The rearrangement links TRBV2 to TRBJ2-7; D perhaps matches TRBD2 (7 bases). Germline CDR1 and CDR2: SNHLY and FYNNEI. The CDR3 has 13 amino acids. The V gene lost 6 bases and the J gene lost 4 bases, with 13 bases spanning the gap. As DNA, the CDR3 is TGTGCCAGCAGGTTGGCGGGGGCGTACGAGCAGTACTTC. It translates to CASRLAGAYEQYF.

This chain joins TRBV27 and TRBJ1-1, with D uncertain. Per the germline V gene, CDR1 is MNHEY and CDR2 is SMNVEV (reference sequence). Trimming cost V 6 bases and J 4 bases, with 15 bases left between them. CDR3 length equals 14 residues. The CDR3 DNA reads as TGTGCCAGCAGCCCACCAAACCAACCCACTGAAGCTTTCTTT. Protein: CASSPPNQPTEAFF.

The rearrangement uses TRBV4-2 and TRBJ1-5; D unresolved. V lost 6 bases and J 2 bases, leaving 11 bases between the germline ends. Germline assignment: CDR1 LGHNA and CDR2 YNFKEQ. The CDR3 is 14 amino acids. CDR3 loop: CASRKLGGNQPQHF. In DNA form, the CDR3 reads TGTGCCAGCAGGAAGCTGGGTGGCAATCAGCCCCAGCATTTT.

V gene TRBV4-2 combines with J gene TRBJ2-3; D might be TRBD2 (5 bases). CDR3 length equals 15 residues. Trimming stripped 3 bases from V and 4 bases from J, with 14 bases between. The germline V gene has CDR1 LGHNA and CDR2 YNFKEQ. The chain's CDR3 is CASSHPGLAPDTQYF. As DNA, the CDR3 is TGTGCCAGCAGCCACCCCGGACTGGCGCCAGATACGCAGTATTTT.

The genes are TRBV25-1 and TRBJ2-5, with TRBD2 as a possible D gene (5 bases). This CDR3 is built from 14 residues. Trimming removed 4 bases at V and 4 bases at J, with 13 bases between. Germline CDR1 and CDR2: MGHDK and SYGVNS. This chain's CDR3 is CASSVRGSAETQYF. The DNA of the CDR3 is TGTGCCAGCAGTGTCCGAGGGTCGGCAGAGACCCAGTACTTC.

V and J are TRBV4-3 and TRBJ2-7, with a tentative D call TRBD1 (6 bases). The CDR3 loop spans 13 amino acids. Per the germline V gene, CDR1 is LGHNA and CDR2 is YSLEER. Deletions cut 4 bases from V and 2 bases from J, with 9 bases between. CDR3 nucleotides: TGCGCCAGCAGCCGGGACACCGCCTACGAGCAGTACTTC. Translating gives CASSRDTAYEQYF.

This chain joins TRBV6-5 and TRBJ2-7; no reliable D call. Germline CDR1 MNHEY, CDR2 SVGAGI. V was shortened by 8 bases and J by 6 bases, with 23 bases between the two germline ends. CDR3 length: 15 amino acids. The CDR3 sequence is CASHLSGERSSEQYF. In DNA form, the CDR3 reads TGTGCCAGCCACCTCTCGGGCGAAAGGAGTTCCGAGCAGTACTTC.

The rearrangement links TRBV2 to TRBJ2-4, with D perhaps TRBD1 (6 bases). Trimming left V 4 bases short and J 0 bases short, with 13 bases between. Germline V CDR1 and CDR2: SNHLY, FYNNEI. This CDR3 spans 16 amino acids. The CDR3 loop reads CASSASGERAKNIQYF. The CDR3 nucleotides are TGTGCCAGCAGTGCGTCAGGGGAACGAGCCAAAAACATTCAGTACTTC.

This clone has just a few counts. The chain has TRBV7-9 and TRBJ1-2; D unresolved. V dropped 1 base and J dropped 2 bases, with 2 bases sitting between them. Germline V gives CDR1 SEHNR, CDR2 FQNEAQ (reference sequence). There are 12 residues in the CDR3. The CDR3 sequence is CASSLENYGYTF. DNA for the CDR3: TGTGCCAGCAGCTTAGAGAACTATGGCTACACCTTC.

The rearrangement links TRBV27 to TRBJ2-7; TRBD1 aligns across 11 bases. V shed 10 bases, J shed 2 bases, and the junction held 4 bases outside the gene matches. This CDR3 region has 13 residues. Germline CDR1 and CDR2: MNHEY and SMNVEV (reference sequence). CDR3 sequence reads: CATRTGGTYEQYF. The CDR3 nucleotides are TGTGCCACCCGGACAGGGGGCACCTACGAGCAGTACTTC.

This chain joins TRBV7-9 and TRBJ2-2; 8 bases are shared with TRBD2. This CDR3 region has 19 residues. V lost 5 bases to trimming and J lost 2 bases; unmatched junction nucleotides: 16. Per the germline V gene, CDR1 is SEHNR and CDR2 is FQNEAQ (reference sequence). CDR3 DNA: TGTGCCAGCAGCCCTCTGCTCGGGGGGGGAGGAACCAACACCGGGGAGCTGTTTTTT. Its translation: CASSPLLGGGGTNTGELFF. Variable domain in full (rest from reference TRBV7-9 and TRBJ2-2): DTGVSQNPRHKITKRGQNVTFRCDPISEHNRLYWYRQTLGQGPEFLTYFQNEAQLEKSRLLSDRFSAERPKGSFSTLEIQRTEQGDSAMYLCASSPLLGGGGTNTGELFFGEGSRLTVL.

The chain couples TRBV28 to TRBJ1-6; D is possibly TRBD1 (6 bases). Germline V gene data show CDR1 as MDHEN and CDR2 as SYDVKM. V lost 1 base to trimming and J lost 8 bases, with 9 bases between them. The CDR3 is made up of 14 amino acids. CDR3 amino acids: CASSLYRDHSPLHF. For the CDR3, the DNA is TGTGCCAGCAGTTTATACAGGGATCATTCACCCCTCCACTTT.